Listed below are T cell receptor beta chains from one sample, sequenced in a study of blood T cell repertoires in COVID-19. The repertoire was sequenced with immunoSEQ multiplex PCR; TCRdb's copy has only in-frame clones and lacks some. Of some 200,000 clones in the sample, roughly 79% were seen once. Sequencing was performed on peripheral blood. Source of these receptors: a woman of 80 years or more with COVID-19, enrolled during active disease. The CDR3 runs from the conserved cysteine through the conserved F or W. The D gene is left open where the match is weak. Expanded clones are given a class, and other clones once, few, many or no size at all.

abundance	d_gene	j_gene	v_gene	CDR3nt	CDR3aa
-	TRBD2	TRBJ2-1	TRBV28	TGTGCCAGCAGTTTATTACTAGCGGGAGGTGCCGATGAGCAGTTCTTC	CASSLLLAGGADEQFF
-	TRBD1	TRBJ2-3	TRBV27	TGTGCCAGCAGTTTGGGGACAGGGTACATCACAGATACGCAGTATTTT	CASSLGTGYITDTQYF
-	-	TRBJ1-6	TRBV5-1	TGCGCCAGCAGCTTGGATCCCACCGGGGATTCACCCCTCCACTTT	CASSLDPTGDSPLHF
-	TRBD2	TRBJ2-1	TRBV2	TGTGCCAGCAGCGTTAATAGCGGGGCCAACTACAATGAGCAGTTCTTC	CASSVNSGANYNEQFF
-	TRBD1	TRBJ1-1	TRBV3-1/TRBV3-2	TGTGCCAGCAGCCAAGATGACAGGGCGGATCAGCTGAACACTGAAGCTTTCTTT	CASSQDDRADQLNTEAFF
-	TRBD1	TRBJ1-6	TRBV7-2	TGTGCCAGCAGACCGAACAGGGGGTTGGGTTCACCCCTCCACTTT	CASRPNRGLGSPLHF
once	-	TRBJ1-6	TRBV3-1/TRBV3-2	TGTGCCAGCAGCCAGACAGGCTTCACGAGCTCCTATAATTCACCCCTCCACTTT	CASSQTGFTSSYNSPLHF
-	-	TRBJ2-5	TRBV15	TGTGCCACCAGCAGCGAAGGGACAAAAGAGACCCAGTACTTC	CATSSEGTKETQYF
few	TRBD1	TRBJ2-7	TRBV4-1	TGCGCCAGCAGCCAGGGGGACAGGGACGAGCAGTACTTC	CASSQGDRDEQYF
-	-	TRBJ1-6	TRBV5-1	TGCGCCAGCGGGGAAACAGGAAACTTTAATTCACCCCTCCACTTT	CASGETGNFNSPLHF
-	TRBD2	TRBJ2-7	TRBV11-3	TGTGCCAGCAGCCCCCCGTTTCTAGCGGGCTACGAGCAGTACTTC	CASSPPFLAGYEQYF
few	TRBD1	TRBJ2-7	TRBV18	TGTGCCAGCTCACCTAGCGGACAGGGGGAGTACTTC	CASSPSGQGEYF
-	-	TRBJ2-1	TRBV6-5	TGTGCCAGCAGGGAGAACAATGAGCAGTTCTTC	CASRENNEQFF
-	-	TRBJ1-2	TRBV3-1/TRBV3-2	TGTGCCAGCAGCCAAGCTATAGGCGGGGTTGACTATGGCTACACCTTC	CASSQAIGGVDYGYTF
-	-	TRBJ2-5	TRBV29-1	TGCAGCGTTGGGGGGGAAGAGACCCAGTACTTC	CSVGGEETQYF
-	-	TRBJ1-2	TRBV24-1	TGTGCCACCAGTGATTCTCAATTTCTGATCTCCAGTCGATATGGCTACACCTTC	CATSDSQFLISSRYGYTF
-	TRBD1	TRBJ1-1	TRBV9	TGTGCCAGCAGCGCCCCAGGGGGAACTGAAGCTTTCTTT	CASSAPGGTEAFF
-	-	TRBJ2-4	TRBV6-1	TGTGCCAGCAGTGAACCAGGGTCGTCCAAAAACATTCAGTACTTC	CASSEPGSSKNIQYF
few	-	TRBJ1-2	TRBV7-2	TGTGCCAGCAGCCAGGACGGGGGGCGAGTGGGCTATGGCTACACCTTC	CASSQDGGRVGYGYTF
-	TRBD2	TRBJ2-1	TRBV10-3	TGTGCCATCAGTGTCATCGGGGGGGCCCAAAGCTCCTACAATGAGCAGTTCTTC	CAISVIGGAQSSYNEQFF
-	TRBD1	TRBJ2-5	TRBV5-1	TGCGCCAGCAGCTTGGTCGGGACAGGGGGGATGGAGACCCAGTACTTC	CASSLVGTGGMETQYF
few	TRBD1	TRBJ1-2	TRBV3-1/TRBV3-2	TGTGCCAGCAGCCTAGACCGGGACAGCCGCTATGGCTACACCTTC	CASSLDRDSRYGYTF
-	-	TRBJ1-1	TRBV15	TGTGCCACCAGCAGAGACGGGATCACTGAAGCTTTCTTT	CATSRDGITEAFF
-	TRBD1	TRBJ1-2	TRBV2	TGTGCCAGCAGTGCCCACCGGACAGGGGGCGACTATGGCTACACCTTC	CASSAHRTGGDYGYTF
-	-	TRBJ1-2	TRBV19	TGTGCCAGTAGTATTAGAGGGAACCAAGGCTACACCTTC	CASSIRGNQGYTF
-	-	TRBJ1-1	TRBV4-2	TGTGCCAGCTGCCGGGGAGGACCCGCTGAAGCTTTCTTT	CASCRGGPAEAFF
-	-	TRBJ2-1	TRBV6-5	TGTGCCAGCAGTTTAACAGGTCCAACGGACTACAATGAGCAGTTCTTC	CASSLTGPTDYNEQFF
-	-	TRBJ2-7	TRBV6-1	TGTGCCAGCAGTGAACCAGGGGCCTCCTACGAGCAGTACTTC	CASSEPGASYEQYF
-	-	TRBJ1-2	TRBV2	TGTGCCGGTAATACAGGGTCCCCTGGCGGCTACACCTTC	CAGNTGSPGGYTF
-	TRBD1	TRBJ1-2	TRBV11-2	TGTGCCAGCAGCGTGAACAGGGGGACTAGCCGGGCTAACTATGGCTACACCTTC	CASSVNRGTSRANYGYTF
-	-	TRBJ1-6	TRBV28	TGTGCCAGCAAAGGGAGCTCCTATAATTCACCCCTCCACTTT	CASKGSSYNSPLHF
-	TRBD1	TRBJ1-4	TRBV19	TGTGCCAGTAGCCGGGACAGGGGACGAACTAATGAAAAACTGTTTTTT	CASSRDRGRTNEKLFF
-	-	TRBJ2-2	TRBV11-2	TGTGCCAGCAGCCCTCTGGCCGGGAGCCCCGGGGAGCTGTTTTTT	CASSPLAGSPGELFF
-	TRBD1	TRBJ2-4	TRBV5-1	TGCGCCAGCAGCTTGGGGACAGGGGAAAACATTCAGTACTTC	CASSLGTGENIQYF
-	TRBD2	TRBJ2-1	TRBV11-2	TGTGCCAGCGCCGGGACTAGCGGTGACAATGAGCAGTTCTTC	CASAGTSGDNEQFF
-	-	TRBJ1-2	TRBV14	TGTGCCAGCAGCCAACAGGGGTATGGCTACACCTTC	CASSQQGYGYTF
-	TRBD2	TRBJ2-7	TRBV27	TGTGCCAGCAGTTCCCCTCGAGGCGGGAGATACGAGCAGTACTTC	CASSSPRGGRYEQYF
-	-	TRBJ2-1	TRBV6-5	TGTGCCAGCAGTTACTCGGTCGGGAGAGGCTACAATGAGCAGTTCTTC	CASSYSVGRGYNEQFF
-	-	TRBJ1-2	TRBV5-1	TGCGCCAGCAGCTTGGACCTAAGTACCGGGTTCCATGGCTACACCTTC	CASSLDLSTGFHGYTF
-	-	TRBJ1-5	TRBV19	TGTGCCAGTAGTCCACAGGATCAGCCCCAGCATTTT	CASSPQDQPQHF
-	-	TRBJ2-7	TRBV10-3	TGTGCCATCAGTGAGTCCTGGGGCGAAAACGAGCAGTACTTC	CAISESWGENEQYF
-	-	TRBJ2-2	TRBV5-6	TGTGCCAGCAGCCAACTAGCTTGGGGCGGGGAGCTGTTTTTT	CASSQLAWGGELFF
-	-	TRBJ2-1	TRBV7-6	TGTGCCAGCAGCGTACAGGTGCACAATGAGCAGTTCTTC	CASSVQVHNEQFF
-	-	TRBJ2-1	TRBV5-4	TGTGCCAGCAGCTCCGGAAGGGGGACCTACAATGAGCAGTTCTTC	CASSSGRGTYNEQFF
few	TRBD1	TRBJ1-3	TRBV5-4	TGTGCCAGCAGCTACGGACAGGGGTCAGGAAACACCATATATTTT	CASSYGQGSGNTIYF
-	-	TRBJ1-4	TRBV7-9	TGTGCCAGCAGCACCCTGGGCCCTGACGAAAAACTGTTTTTT	CASSTLGPDEKLFF
-	TRBD1	TRBJ2-3	TRBV5-1	TGCGCCAGCAGGCCACAGGGGAGAGATACGCAGTATTTT	CASRPQGRDTQYF
-	TRBD1	TRBJ1-1	TRBV11-3	TGTGCCAGCAGCCCCCCTGGACAGGGGTCTGAAGCTTTCTTT	CASSPPGQGSEAFF
-	TRBD1	TRBJ2-7	TRBV19	TGTGCCAGTAGTATGGGGACAGGGGGATACGAGCAGTACTTC	CASSMGTGGYEQYF
-	-	TRBJ2-7	TRBV12-3/TRBV12-4	TGTGCCAGCAGTTACGGACAGACCTACGAGCAGTACTTC	CASSYGQTYEQYF
-	-	TRBJ1-1	TRBV7-9	TGTGCCAGCAGCTTAGTACGCGGGAATGAAGCTTTCTTT	CASSLVRGNEAFF
-	TRBD1	TRBJ1-6	TRBV4-1	TGCGCCAGCAGCCAAGTCGGGACAGGGACTTCACCCCTCCACTTT	CASSQVGTGTSPLHF
-	TRBD2	TRBJ2-3	TRBV11-2	TGTGCCAGCAGCTTAGGCCTAGCGGGGGGGACAGATACGCAGTATTTT	CASSLGLAGGTDTQYF